This T cell receptor (beta chain) was observed in a study of T cells in localized non-small cell lung cancer. Study-level results: Longer overall survival accompanied higher blood T cell density. Of the tissues analyzed, uninvolved adjacent lung showed maximal T cell clonality, greater than tumor.

Profiling relied on immunoSEQ multiplex PCR, and the TCRdb table lists in-frame clones only, not all of them. The table lists around 130,000 clones, roughly 90% of them singletons. The germline V gene encodes CDR1 SGHNT and CDR2 YYREEE (reference sequence). This CDR3 contains 14 residues. Trimming shortened V by 4 bases and J by 1 base, and 11 bases separated the two germline ends. With regard to this clone: As yet, its antigen is unknown.

Sequenced material: peripheral blood, taken before any cancer treatment. The receptor comes from a female donor of 60 years or more with stage I lung adenocarcinoma. V and J are TRBV5-4 and TRBJ1-1; D is unresolved. The CDR3 coding sequence is TGTGCCAGCAGCGCGGGTTTGCGGAACACTGAAGCTTTCTTT. Translation: CASSAGLRNTEAFF.